In this sample, the clone carrying this T cell receptor (beta chain) turned up many times. The source of the sample is a study of molecular identifiers for immune sequencing clone quantification. V lost 4 bases and J 2 bases, leaving 18 bases between the germline ends. The CDR3 totals 15 residues. Per germline, CDR1 DFQATT and CDR2 SNEGSKA (reference sequence). TCRdb redid the calling of the PCR reads with MiXCR, one entry per CDR3 protein. This table holds approximately 35,000 distinct CDR3 sequences, about 18% found once. The sequence was collected from a human donor in good health. Some libraries in this study had Jurkat cell RNA spiked in. The chain uses TRBV20-1 and TRBJ2-7; possibly TRBD2 for D (6 bases). The specimen was naive CD8+ T cells from blood, with Jurkat cell RNA spiked in. The subset was: FACS-sorted CD8+CD4-CCR7+CD45RA+ naive T cells. CDR3 protein: CSATGSGENTYEQYF. As DNA, the CDR3 is TGCAGTGCTACGGGGTCGGGGGAAAATACCTACGAGCAGTACTTC.